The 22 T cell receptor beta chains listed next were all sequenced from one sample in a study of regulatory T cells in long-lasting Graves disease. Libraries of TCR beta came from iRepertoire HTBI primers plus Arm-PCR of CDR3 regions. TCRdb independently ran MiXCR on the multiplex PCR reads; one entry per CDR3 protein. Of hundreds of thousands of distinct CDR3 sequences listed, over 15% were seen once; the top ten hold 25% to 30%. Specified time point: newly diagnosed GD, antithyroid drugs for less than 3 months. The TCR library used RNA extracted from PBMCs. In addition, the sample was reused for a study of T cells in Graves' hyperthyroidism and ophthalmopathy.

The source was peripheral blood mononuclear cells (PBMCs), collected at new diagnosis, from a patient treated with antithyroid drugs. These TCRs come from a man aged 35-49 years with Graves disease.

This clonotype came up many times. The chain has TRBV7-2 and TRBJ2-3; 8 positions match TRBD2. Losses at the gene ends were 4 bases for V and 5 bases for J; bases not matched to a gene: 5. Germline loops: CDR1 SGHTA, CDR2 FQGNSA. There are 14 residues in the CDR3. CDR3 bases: TGTGCCAGCAGCTCGGGACTAGGGGTAGATACGCAGTATTTT. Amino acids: CASSSGLGVDTQYF.

DNA of the CDR3: TGTGCCAGCAAAGGAGGGGAGCTGTTTTTT. Its protein product is CASKGGELFF. The chain recombines TRBV28 with TRBJ2-2; D unclear. The CDR3 runs 10 residues. The germline gives CDR1 MDHEN, CDR2 SYDVKM. V was trimmed by 7 bases and J by 8 bases, leaving 5 bases between them.

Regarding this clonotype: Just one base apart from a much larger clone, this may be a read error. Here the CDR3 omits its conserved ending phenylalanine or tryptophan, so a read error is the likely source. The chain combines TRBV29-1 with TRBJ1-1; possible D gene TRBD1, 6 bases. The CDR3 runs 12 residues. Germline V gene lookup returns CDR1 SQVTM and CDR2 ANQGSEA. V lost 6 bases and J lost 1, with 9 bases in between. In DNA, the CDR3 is TGCAGCGTCCGCAGGGGGAACACTGAAGCTTTCCTT. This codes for CSVRRGNTEAFL.

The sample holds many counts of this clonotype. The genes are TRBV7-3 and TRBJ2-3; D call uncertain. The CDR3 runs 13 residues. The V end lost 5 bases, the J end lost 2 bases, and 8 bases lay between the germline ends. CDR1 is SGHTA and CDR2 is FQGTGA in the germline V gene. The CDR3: CASSRVHTDTQYF. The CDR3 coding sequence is TGTGCCAGCAGCCGCGTTCACACAGATACGCAGTATTTT. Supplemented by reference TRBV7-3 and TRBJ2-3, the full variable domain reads GAGVSQTPSNKVTEKGKYVELRCDPISGHTALYWYRQSLGQGPEFLIYFQGTGAADDSGLPNDRFFAVRPEGSVSTLKIQRTERGDSAVYLCASSRVHTDTQYFGPGTRLTVL.

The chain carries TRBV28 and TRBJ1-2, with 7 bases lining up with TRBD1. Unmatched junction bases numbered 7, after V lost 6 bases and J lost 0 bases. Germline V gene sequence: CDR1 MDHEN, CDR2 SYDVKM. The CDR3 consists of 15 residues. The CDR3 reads CASSPGTAPNYGYTF. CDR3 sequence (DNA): TGTGCCAGCAGCCCTGGGACAGCTCCTAACTATGGCTACACCTTC.

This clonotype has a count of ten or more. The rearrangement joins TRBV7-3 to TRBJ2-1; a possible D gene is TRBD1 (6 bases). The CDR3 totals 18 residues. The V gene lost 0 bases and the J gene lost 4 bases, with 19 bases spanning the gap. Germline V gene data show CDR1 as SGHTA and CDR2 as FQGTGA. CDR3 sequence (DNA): TGTGCCAGCAGCTTAACGAGCCTGGGGGCGCACCCTTACAATGAGCAGTTCTTC. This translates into CASSLTSLGAHPYNEQFF.

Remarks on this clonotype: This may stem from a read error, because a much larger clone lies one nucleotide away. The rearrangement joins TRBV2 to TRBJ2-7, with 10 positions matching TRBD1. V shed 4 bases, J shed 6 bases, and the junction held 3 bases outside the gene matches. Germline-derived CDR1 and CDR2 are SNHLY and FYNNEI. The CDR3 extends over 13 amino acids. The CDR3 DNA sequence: TGTGCCAGCAGTGGACAGGGGGCCGTCGAGCAGTACTTC. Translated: CASSGQGAVEQYF.

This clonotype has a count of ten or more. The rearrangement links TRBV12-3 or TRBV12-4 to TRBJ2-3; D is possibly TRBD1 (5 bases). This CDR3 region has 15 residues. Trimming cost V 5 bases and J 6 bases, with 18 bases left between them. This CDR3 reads CASSQDNPEWDTQYF. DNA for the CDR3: TGTGCCAGCAGTCAGGACAACCCAGAGTGGGATACGCAGTATTTT.

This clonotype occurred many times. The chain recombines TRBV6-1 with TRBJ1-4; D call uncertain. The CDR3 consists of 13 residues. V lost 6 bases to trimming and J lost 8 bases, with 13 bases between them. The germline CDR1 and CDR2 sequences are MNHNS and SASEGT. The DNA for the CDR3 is TGTGCCAGCAGGACCACAACGGCCGAAAAACTGTTTTTT. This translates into CASRTTTAEKLFF.

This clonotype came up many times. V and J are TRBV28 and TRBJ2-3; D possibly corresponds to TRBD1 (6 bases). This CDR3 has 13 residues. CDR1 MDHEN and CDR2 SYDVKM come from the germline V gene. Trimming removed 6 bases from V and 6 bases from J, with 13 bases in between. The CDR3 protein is CASSRTGMDTQYF. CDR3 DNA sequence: TGTGCCAGCAGCCGTACAGGGATGGATACGCAGTATTTT.

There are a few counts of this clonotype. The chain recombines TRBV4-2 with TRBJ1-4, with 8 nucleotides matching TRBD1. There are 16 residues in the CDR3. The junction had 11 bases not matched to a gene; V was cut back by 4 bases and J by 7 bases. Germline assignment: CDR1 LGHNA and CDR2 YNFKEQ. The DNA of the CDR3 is TGTGCCAGCAGCCTAGCCGGGGGCAGGGGGCTTGAAAAACTGTTTTTT. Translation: CASSLAGGRGLEKLFF.

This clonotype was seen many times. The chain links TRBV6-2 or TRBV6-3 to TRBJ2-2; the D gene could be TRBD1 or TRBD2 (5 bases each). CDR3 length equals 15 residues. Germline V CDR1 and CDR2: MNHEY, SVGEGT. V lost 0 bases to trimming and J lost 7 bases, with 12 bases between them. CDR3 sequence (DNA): TGTGCCAGCAGTTACTCGCCGGGGCCGCACGGGGAGCTGTTTTTT. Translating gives CASSYSPGPHGELFF.

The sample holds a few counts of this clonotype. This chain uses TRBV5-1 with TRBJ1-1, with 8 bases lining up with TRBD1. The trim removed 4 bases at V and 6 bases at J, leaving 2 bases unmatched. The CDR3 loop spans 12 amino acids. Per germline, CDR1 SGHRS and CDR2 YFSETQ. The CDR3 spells CASSGTGPEAFF. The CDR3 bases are TGCGCCAGCAGCGGGACAGGACCTGAAGCTTTCTTT.

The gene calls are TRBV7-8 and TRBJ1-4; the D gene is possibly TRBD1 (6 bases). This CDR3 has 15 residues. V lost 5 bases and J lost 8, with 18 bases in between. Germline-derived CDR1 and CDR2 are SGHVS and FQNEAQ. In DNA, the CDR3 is TGTGCCAGCAGCCTGAGGGGGGGGCTGTACGAAAAACTGTTTTTT. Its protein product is CASSLRGGLYEKLFF.

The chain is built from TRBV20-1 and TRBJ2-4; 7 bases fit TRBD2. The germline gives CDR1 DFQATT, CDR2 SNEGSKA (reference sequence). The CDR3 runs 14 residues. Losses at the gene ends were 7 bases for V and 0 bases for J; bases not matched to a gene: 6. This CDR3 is CSVAGEIAKNIQYF. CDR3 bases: TGCAGTGTTGCGGGGGAGATAGCCAAAAACATTCAGTACTTC.

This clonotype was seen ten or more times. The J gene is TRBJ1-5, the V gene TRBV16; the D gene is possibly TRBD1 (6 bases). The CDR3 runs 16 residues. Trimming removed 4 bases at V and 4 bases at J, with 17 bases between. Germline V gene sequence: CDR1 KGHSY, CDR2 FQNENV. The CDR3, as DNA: TGTGCCAGCAGCCCGGAGGGGGGAATGGGAAATCAGCCCCAGCATTTT. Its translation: CASSPEGGMGNQPQHF.

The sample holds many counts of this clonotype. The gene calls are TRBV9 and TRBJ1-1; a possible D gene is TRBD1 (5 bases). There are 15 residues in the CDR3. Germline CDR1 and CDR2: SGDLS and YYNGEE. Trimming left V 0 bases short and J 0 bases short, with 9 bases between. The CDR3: CASSVESGLNTEAFF. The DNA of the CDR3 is TGTGCCAGCAGCGTAGAGTCAGGGCTGAACACTGAAGCTTTCTTT.

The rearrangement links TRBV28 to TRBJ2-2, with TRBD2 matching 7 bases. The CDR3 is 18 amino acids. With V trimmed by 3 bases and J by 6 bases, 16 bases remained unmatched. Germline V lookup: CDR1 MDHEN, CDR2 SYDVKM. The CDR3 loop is CASSFLIEAGERSGELFF. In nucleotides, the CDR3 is TGTGCCAGCAGTTTCCTTATAGAGGCGGGGGAAAGATCCGGGGAGCTGTTTTTT.

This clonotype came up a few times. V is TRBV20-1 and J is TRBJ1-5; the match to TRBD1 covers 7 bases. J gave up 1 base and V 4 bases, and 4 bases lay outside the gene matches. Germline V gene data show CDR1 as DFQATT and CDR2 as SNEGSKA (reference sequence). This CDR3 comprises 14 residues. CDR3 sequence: CSAIQGPSNQPQHF. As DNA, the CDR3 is TGCAGTGCTATACAGGGGCCAAGCAATCAGCCCCAGCATTTT.

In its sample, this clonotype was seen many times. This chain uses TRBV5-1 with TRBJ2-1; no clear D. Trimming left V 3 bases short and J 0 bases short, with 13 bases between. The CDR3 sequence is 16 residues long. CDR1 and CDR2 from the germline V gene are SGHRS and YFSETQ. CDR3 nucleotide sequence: TGCGCCAGCAGCTATTCTTCTAGAATCTCCTACAATGAGCAGTTCTTC. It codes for CASSYSSRISYNEQFF.

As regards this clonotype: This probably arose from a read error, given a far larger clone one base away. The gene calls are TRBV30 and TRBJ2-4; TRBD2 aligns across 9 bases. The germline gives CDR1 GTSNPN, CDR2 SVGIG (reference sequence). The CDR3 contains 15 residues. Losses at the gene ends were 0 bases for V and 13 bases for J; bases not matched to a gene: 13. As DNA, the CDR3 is TGTGCCTGGAGTGTGGTCGCGGGGGGGTCCGGTGAGCAGTACTTC. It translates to CAWSVVAGGSGEQYF. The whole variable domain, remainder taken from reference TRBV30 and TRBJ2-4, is SQTIHQWPATLVQPVGSPLSLECTVEGTSNPNLYWYRQAAGRGLQLLFYSVGIGQISSEVPQNLSASRPQDRQFILSSKKLLLSDSGFYLCAWSVVAGGSGEQYFGAGTRLSVL.

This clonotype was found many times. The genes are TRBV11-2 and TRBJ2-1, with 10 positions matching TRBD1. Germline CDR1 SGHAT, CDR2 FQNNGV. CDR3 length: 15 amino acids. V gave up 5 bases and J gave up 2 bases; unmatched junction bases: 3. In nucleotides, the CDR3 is TGTGCCAGCAGCCCCGGGACAGGGGCCTACAATGAGCAGTTCTTC. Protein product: CASSPGTGAYNEQFF.